One sample yielded the 24 T cell receptor beta chains listed below, sequenced in a study of PD-1 blockade in classical Hodgkin lymphoma. The time point here: cycle 4 day 1 (C4D1), after five to seven weeks of nivolumab. Autologous stem cell transplantation was followed by relapse in every patient, and brentuximab vedotin exposure varied. Data came from immunoSEQ multiplex PCR; TCRdb stores just in-frame clones and leaves some out. The repertoire holds about 17,000 clones, with roughly 65% as singletons. The sequencing used peripheral blood mononuclear cells (PBMCs), collected before the fourth cycle of nivolumab. The receptors come from a human donor with classical Hodgkin lymphoma.

This clone is medium-sized within its sample. The V gene is TRBV6-6, the J gene TRBJ2-1; D unresolved. The CDR3 runs 14 residues. Germline V lookup: CDR1 MNHNY, CDR2 SVGAGI (reference sequence). The V end lost 2 bases, the J end lost 6 bases, and 11 bases lay between the germline ends. The CDR3, as DNA: TGTGCCAGCAGTTACGATGGGGTTGTCAATGAGCAGTTCTTC. Amino acids: CASSYDGVVNEQFF.

The CDR3 DNA follows: TGTGCCAGCAGCGCCGGGACAGGGGGCGCGGAGACCCAGTACTTC. It encodes CASSAGTGGAETQYF. The chain links TRBV9 to TRBJ2-5, with TRBD1 matching over 12 bases. From germline, CDR1 is SGDLS and CDR2 YYNGEE. Germline trimming cut 3 bases from V and 5 bases from J; bases unmatched to any gene: 5. The CDR3 loop spans 15 amino acids.

This clone was counted once. The chain links TRBV28 to TRBJ2-7; D ambiguous. Trimming shortened V by 7 bases and J by 1 base, and 17 bases separated the two germline ends. The CDR3 is 15 amino acids. CDR1 and CDR2 from the germline V gene are MDHEN and SYDVKM. The CDR3 DNA reads TGTGCCAGCAAAGTTTACAGTGTGGGGTCCTACGAGCAGTACTTC. Its translation: CASKVYSVGSYEQYF.

By proportion, this clone is medium-sized (0.01 to 0.1%). This chain joins TRBV4-1 and TRBJ1-4; D perhaps matches TRBD1 (6 bases). Germline V lookup: CDR1 MGHRA, CDR2 YSYEKL. Trimming removed 3 bases from V and 7 bases from J, with 15 bases in between. CDR3 length equals 15 residues. CDR3 loop: CASSQTGAGGEKLFF. The CDR3 nucleotides read TGCGCCAGCAGCCAGACGGGGGCCGGTGGTGAAAAACTGTTTTTT.

The rearrangement joins TRBV19 to TRBJ2-1; unclear D gene. V was cut by 0 bases and J by 6 bases, with 12 bases left in between. The CDR3 extends over 15 amino acids. Looked up from germline, CDR1 is LNHDA and CDR2 is SQIVND (reference sequence). The CDR3 reads CASSIDPGRFNEQFF. In nucleotides, the CDR3 is TGTGCCAGTAGTATAGACCCAGGACGATTCAATGAGCAGTTCTTC.

The chain uses TRBV15 and TRBJ2-1; 7 bases map to TRBD2. This CDR3 is built from 12 residues. In germline, CDR1 is LNHNV, CDR2 YYDKDF (reference sequence). With V trimmed by 7 bases and J by 7 bases, 4 bases remained unmatched. This CDR3 is CATKTSLNEQFF. The CDR3 DNA follows: TGTGCCACCAAGACTAGCTTAAATGAGCAGTTCTTC.

This chain links TRBV4-1 with TRBJ1-2, with D uncertain. The CDR3 covers 12 residues. Germline values: CDR1 MGHRA, CDR2 YSYEKL. V gave up 0 bases and J gave up 8 bases, with 7 bases separating them. CDR3 sequence: CASSQDAAGYTF. CDR3 nucleotides: TGCGCCAGCAGCCAAGACGCAGCCGGCTACACCTTC.

The V gene is TRBV4-1, the J gene TRBJ1-3; D remains ambiguous. The CDR3 has 14 amino acids. Trimming cost V 1 base and J 11 bases, with 15 bases left between them. Germline V CDR1 and CDR2: MGHRA, YSYEKL. Here the CDR3 reads CASSQAASSYPIYF. The CDR3 DNA follows: TGCGCCAGCAGCCAAGCTGCATCCTCGTACCCCATATATTTT.

The rearrangement joins TRBV6-1 to TRBJ2-7, with D perhaps matching TRBD2 (6 bases). Germline CDR1 is MNHNS and CDR2 is SASEGT. V was clipped by 5 bases and J by 5 bases, with 13 bases between them. The CDR3 spans 13 residues. DNA for the CDR3: TGTGCCAGCAGTATTTTGCCGGGGGACGAGCAGTACTTC. Translation: CASSILPGDEQYF.

By its share, this clone is medium-sized. The rearrangement uses TRBV6-5 and TRBJ2-7, with D maybe TRBD1 (6 bases). Trimming took off 6 bases at V and 0 bases at J, with 15 bases between the two ends. Germline V CDR1 and CDR2: MNHEY, SVGAGI. The CDR3 has 15 residues. In DNA, the CDR3 is TGTGCCAGCAGCCACAGGGACACGAGCTCCTACGAGCAGTACTTC. It translates to CASSHRDTSSYEQYF.

This sequence joins TRBV2 and TRBJ2-1; 9 nucleotides align to TRBD2. Losses at the gene ends were 8 bases for V and 6 bases for J; bases not matched to a gene: 11. CDR1 SNHLY and CDR2 FYNNEI come from the germline V gene. The CDR3 runs to 15 residues. CDR3 region: CASGEGGRALNEQFF. The CDR3, as DNA: TGTGCCAGCGGCGAAGGCGGGAGGGCCCTCAATGAGCAGTTCTTC.

The chain is built from TRBV4-2 and TRBJ2-1; 10 bases map to TRBD2. V lost 4 bases, J lost 7 bases, and 10 bases stayed unmatched. CDR1 LGHNA and CDR2 YNFKEQ come from the germline V gene. This CDR3 has 16 residues. Here the CDR3 reads CASSLGSGRADNEQFF. The CDR3 coding sequence is TGTGCCAGCAGCCTGGGAAGCGGGAGGGCGGATAATGAGCAGTTCTTC.

The chain employs TRBV9 and TRBJ1-3; D is undetermined. Trimming left V 2 bases short and J 4 bases short, with 16 bases between. The CDR3 is 16 amino acids. The germline CDR1 and CDR2 sequences are SGDLS and YYNGEE. CDR3 bases: TGTGCCAGCAGCGTTTACGAGGGCCCGAACGGAAACACCATATATTTT. Its protein is CASSVYEGPNGNTIYF.

This clone was counted once. CDR3 coding DNA: TGTGCCAGCAGCCAAGGGGTACAAAAACTGTTTTTT. It encodes CASSQGVQKLFF. The gene calls are TRBV4-2 and TRBJ1-4; no firm D call. CDR1 and CDR2 from the germline V gene are LGHNA and YNFKEQ. The CDR3 length is 12 residues. Trimming removed 1 base from V and 9 bases from J, with 6 bases in between.

This rearrangement joins TRBV7-6 to TRBJ2-3, with 12 bases lining up with TRBD2. Germline CDR1 is SGHVS and CDR2 is FNYEAQ. The CDR3 runs to 16 residues. V shed 1 base and J 10 bases; nucleotides not matched to a gene: 9. Here the CDR3 reads CASSLVVATSGSSQYF. CDR3 bases: TGTGCCAGCAGCTTAGTGGTGGCGACTAGCGGGAGTTCGCAGTATTTT.

The chain's CDR3 is CASSPQGDRGFATRNTQYF. CDR3 coding DNA: TGTGCCAGCTCACCACAAGGGGACAGGGGGTTTGCGACACGGAATACGCAGTATTTT. The chain is built from TRBV18 and TRBJ2-3, with 11 bases that match TRBD1. CDR3 length: 19 residues. The germline V gene encodes CDR1 KGHSH and CDR2 LQKENI. V lost 1 base to trimming and J lost 7 bases; unmatched junction nucleotides: 16.

The chain is built from TRBV18 and TRBJ1-2; 7 bases map to TRBD1. The CDR3 has 14 amino acids. Looked up from germline, CDR1 is KGHSH and CDR2 is LQKENI. Trimming removed 5 bases from V and 6 bases from J; junction bases left unmatched: 9. The CDR3 spells CASSGITGEDGYTF. DNA of the CDR3: TGTGCCAGCTCAGGGATAACAGGGGAGGATGGCTACACCTTC.

This clone is deemed medium-sized (0.01 to 0.1%). The gene calls are TRBV5-6 and TRBJ1-2; the D is unclear. Germline CDR1 and CDR2: SGHDT and YYEEEE. CDR3 size: 17 residues. V was pared by 0 bases and J by 3 bases, with 18 bases between. The CDR3 sequence: CASSLGLSVIEDYGYTF. DNA of the CDR3: TGTGCCAGCAGCTTGGGCCTCTCGGTGATAGAGGACTATGGCTACACCTTC.

The chain is built from TRBV7-2 and TRBJ2-4; TRBD1 aligns across 7 bases. Germline V gene data show CDR1 as SGHTA and CDR2 as FQGNSA. V lost 6 bases and J lost 6; bases outside the gene matches: 5. CDR3 length: 13 residues. The CDR3 loop is CASRGDRINIQYF. DNA of the CDR3: TGTGCCAGCAGGGGGGACAGAATAAACATTCAGTACTTC.

By sample share, this clone is medium-sized. The chain joins TRBV7-8 to TRBJ2-6; D ambiguous. The CDR3 loop spans 13 amino acids. The ends were cut back, 1 base at V and 3 bases at J, with 1 base in the middle. CDR1 is SGHVS, CDR2 FQNEAQ, per germline. CDR3 bases: TGTGCCAGCAGCTTAGTTGGGGCCAACGTCCTGACTTTC. Translation: CASSLVGANVLTF.

The rearrangement uses TRBV29-1 and TRBJ2-2, with 14 bases aligning to TRBD2. The CDR3 has 16 residues. Germline assignment: CDR1 SQVTM and CDR2 ANQGSEA. With 6 bases clipped from V and 2 bases from J, the junction kept 5 bases outside the gene matches. The DNA of the CDR3 is TGCAGCGTGCGCGGACTAGCGGGAGGTAACACCGGGGAGCTGTTTTTT. Encoded protein: CSVRGLAGGNTGELFF.

This clone was seen a single time. The chain recombines TRBV11-1 with TRBJ1-1; the D gene is possibly TRBD1 (6 bases). The CDR3 covers 15 residues. Trimming cost V 2 bases and J 0 bases, with 10 bases left between them. CDR1 SGHAT and CDR2 FQDESV come from the germline V gene (reference sequence). Here the CDR3 DNA reads TGTGCCAGCAGCTTACAGGGGTGGATGAACACTGAAGCTTTCTTT. Translation gives CASSLQGWMNTEAFF.

CDR3 amino acids: CATSRTPSATNEKLFF. The CDR3 bases are TGTGCCACCAGCAGGACACCTTCTGCAACTAATGAAAAACTGTTTTTT. The chain employs TRBV15 and TRBJ1-4; no reliable D call. Trimming pared 3 bases from V and 0 bases from J, leaving 11 bases between. This CDR3 spans 16 amino acids. Germline lookup yields CDR1 LNHNV and CDR2 YYDKDF (reference sequence).

The rearrangement joins TRBV27 to TRBJ2-7; 9 bases align to TRBD2. The V and J ends lost 6 bases and 4 bases, in that order; junction bases with no gene match: 10. CDR1 is MNHEY and CDR2 is SMNVEV in the germline V gene (reference sequence). The CDR3 extends over 15 amino acids. CDR3 sequence reads: CASRPSGTSSYEQYF. In DNA, the CDR3 is TGTGCCAGCAGACCCTCCGGGACTAGCTCGTACGAGCAGTACTTC.